A selection of T cell receptor beta chains follows, all from one sample in a study of tumor and adjacent non-tumor tissue in lung cancer. TCRdb re-called the multiplex PCR reads with MiXCR, one entry per CDR3 protein. Seen here are some 66,000 distinct CDR3 sequences, 61% observed once, and the top ten hold around a third. Sequences were obtained from distant non-tumor lung tissue. These receptors all stem from a man between 65 and 79 years old with non-small cell lung cancer. Both conserved end residues are part of each CDR3. Each record gives: J gene, D gene, V gene, CDR3 length, clone size, CDR3 protein, CDR3 DNA. The D gene is left open where the match is weak. For some rows the clone size is stated as once, few or many, or as a class when expanded; others skip it.

J gene: TRBJ2-1; D gene: .; V gene: TRBV10-1; CDR3 length: 17; clone size: .; CDR3 protein: CASSANTGRGKRYEQFF; CDR3 DNA: TGCGCCAGCAGTGCCAATACAGGACGGGGCAAACGGTATGAGCAGTTCTTC
J gene: TRBJ2-7; D gene: .; V gene: TRBV10-2; CDR3 length: 13; clone size: .; CDR3 protein: CANSESNSYEQYF; CDR3 DNA: TGTGCCAACAGTGAGTCCAACAGCTACGAGCAGTACTTC
J gene: TRBJ2-7; D gene: TRBD2; V gene: TRBV7-8; CDR3 length: 17; clone size: many; CDR3 protein: CASSLARPLAESYEQYF; CDR3 DNA: TGTGCCAGCAGCTTAGCCCGGCCACTAGCGGAGTCCTACGAGCAGTACTTC
J gene: TRBJ1-2; D gene: .; V gene: TRBV30; CDR3 length: 14; clone size: .; CDR3 protein: CAWSQVDRSYGYTF; CDR3 DNA: TGTGCCTGGAGTCAGGTGGACCGCTCCTATGGCTACACCTTC
J gene: TRBJ2-7; D gene: .; V gene: TRBV6-1; CDR3 length: 14; clone size: .; CDR3 protein: CASSEEQSGDEHYF; CDR3 DNA: TGTGCCAGCAGTGAAGAACAGAGCGGCGACGAGCATTACTTC
J gene: TRBJ2-5; D gene: .; V gene: TRBV7-8; CDR3 length: 19; clone size: .; CDR3 protein: CASSSDLLSGTSFREIQYF; CDR3 DNA: TGTGCCAGCAGCTCTGATTTACTCTCCGGGACGAGTTTTAGGGAGATCCAGTACTTC
J gene: TRBJ2-1; D gene: TRBD2; V gene: TRBV12-3/TRBV12-4; CDR3 length: 15; clone size: many; CDR3 protein: CASSLAGGNHNEQFF; CDR3 DNA: TGTGCCAGCAGTTTAGCGGGAGGGAACCACAATGAGCAGTTCTTC
J gene: TRBJ2-1; D gene: .; V gene: TRBV6-2/TRBV6-3; CDR3 length: 16; clone size: .; CDR3 protein: CASTYGAGLLGNGKFF; CDR3 DNA: TGTGCCAGCACCTACGGCGCGGGCTTACTTGGCAATGGGAAGTTCTTC
J gene: TRBJ1-5; D gene: .; V gene: TRBV6-1; CDR3 length: 16; clone size: .; CDR3 protein: CASSSRTWGAGQPQHF; CDR3 DNA: TGTGCCAGCAGTTCTAGGACATGGGGCGCCGGTCAGCCCCAACATTTT
J gene: TRBJ2-1; D gene: TRBD1; V gene: TRBV7-9; CDR3 length: 16; clone size: .; CDR3 protein: CASSPPRTGSYSEQFF; CDR3 DNA: TGTGCCAGCAGCCCTCCCCGGACAGGCTCCTACAGCGAGCAGTTCTTC
J gene: TRBJ1-2; D gene: .; V gene: TRBV5-6; CDR3 length: 18; clone size: many; CDR3 protein: CASSLAGSDSGDMYGYTF; CDR3 DNA: TGTGCCAGCAGCTTGGCCGGCAGCGACAGCGGGGATATGTATGGCTACACCTTC
J gene: TRBJ1-2; D gene: TRBD1; V gene: TRBV10-2; CDR3 length: 13; clone size: .; CDR3 protein: CASSGTGVYGYTF; CDR3 DNA: TGCGCCAGCAGTGGGACAGGGGTCTATGGCTACACCTTC
J gene: TRBJ2-2; D gene: .; V gene: TRBV6-4; CDR3 length: 16; clone size: .; CDR3 protein: CARCDSRQSNTGELFF; CDR3 DNA: TGTGCCAGATGTGACTCAAGACAGTCTAACACCGGGGAGCTGTTTTTT
J gene: TRBJ1-2; D gene: .; V gene: TRBV11-1; CDR3 length: 14; clone size: .; CDR3 protein: CARSLYGQNYGHTF; CDR3 DNA: TGTGCCAGAAGCTTATACGGACAAAACTATGGCCACACCTTC
J gene: TRBJ1-2; D gene: TRBD1; V gene: TRBV6-6; CDR3 length: 14; clone size: many; CDR3 protein: CASSAGQGALGYTF; CDR3 DNA: TGTGCCAGCAGTGCAGGACAGGGGGCCTTAGGCTACACCTTC
J gene: TRBJ2-1; D gene: .; V gene: TRBV11-3; CDR3 length: 13; clone size: .; CDR3 protein: CARSLEGVNEQFF; CDR3 DNA: TGTGCCAGGAGCTTAGAGGGGGTTAATGAGCAGTTCTTC
J gene: TRBJ2-1; D gene: .; V gene: TRBV12-3/TRBV12-4; CDR3 length: 11; clone size: .; CDR3 protein: CISSWLNEQFF; CDR3 DNA: TGTATCAGCTCCTGGCTCAATGAGCAGTTCTTC
J gene: TRBJ2-7; D gene: TRBD1; V gene: TRBV10-3; CDR3 length: 16; clone size: .; CDR3 protein: CAISEKGTGTGDEQYF; CDR3 DNA: TGTGCCATCAGTGAGAAGGGGACCGGGACAGGGGACGAGCAGTACTTC
J gene: TRBJ2-7; D gene: TRBD1; V gene: TRBV4-1; CDR3 length: 13; clone size: .; CDR3 protein: CASSLGQEDEHYF; CDR3 DNA: TGCGCCAGTAGCCTTGGACAGGAGGACGAGCATTACTTC
J gene: TRBJ1-1; D gene: .; V gene: TRBV29-1; CDR3 length: 14; clone size: .; CDR3 protein: CSLLPRCSDTEAFF; CDR3 DNA: TGCAGCCTCCTCCCCAGGTGTTCGGACACTGAAGCTTTCTTT
J gene: TRBJ2-5; D gene: .; V gene: TRBV5-1; CDR3 length: 15; clone size: .; CDR3 protein: CASSAGSGTGETQYF; CDR3 DNA: TGCGCCAGCAGCGCCGGTTCTGGTACGGGAGAGACCCAGTACTTC
J gene: TRBJ1-1; D gene: .; V gene: TRBV6-2/TRBV6-3; CDR3 length: 15; clone size: medium-sized; CDR3 protein: CASSSPGHGNTEAFF; CDR3 DNA: TGTGCCAGCAGTTCCCCCGGACATGGGAACACTGAAGCTTTCTTT
J gene: TRBJ2-7; D gene: .; V gene: TRBV4-1; CDR3 length: 14; clone size: .; CDR3 protein: CASSLADSSYEQYF; CDR3 DNA: TGCGCCAGCAGCCTAGCAGACAGCTCTTACGAGCAGTACTTC
J gene: TRBJ2-3; D gene: TRBD1; V gene: TRBV28; CDR3 length: 15; clone size: .; CDR3 protein: CASNIQGSRTDTQYF; CDR3 DNA: TGTGCCAGCAACATACAGGGGTCCCGCACAGATACGCAGTATTTT
J gene: TRBJ1-2; D gene: .; V gene: TRBV5-8; CDR3 length: 12; clone size: .; CDR3 protein: CASGLEGYGYNF; CDR3 DNA: TGTGCCAGCGGCTTAGAGGGCTATGGCTACAACTTC
J gene: TRBJ2-2; D gene: .; V gene: TRBV30; CDR3 length: 15; clone size: .; CDR3 protein: CAWSPAWVGTGELFF; CDR3 DNA: TGTGCCTGGAGTCCTGCCTGGGTCGGGACCGGGGAGCTGTTTTTT
J gene: TRBJ1-5; D gene: TRBD1; V gene: TRBV28; CDR3 length: 15; clone size: few; CDR3 protein: CASSLMGQGNQPQHF; CDR3 DNA: TGTGCCAGCAGTTTAATGGGACAGGGTAATCAGCCCCAGCATTTT
J gene: TRBJ2-7; D gene: .; V gene: TRBV30; CDR3 length: 11; clone size: .; CDR3 protein: CAWMGDYEQYF; CDR3 DNA: TGTGCCTGGATGGGGGACTACGAGCAGTACTTC
J gene: TRBJ2-7; D gene: TRBD1; V gene: TRBV11-3; CDR3 length: 15; clone size: .; CDR3 protein: CASSLNPGQGYEQYF; CDR3 DNA: TGTGCCAGCAGCTTAAATCCGGGACAGGGCTACGAGCAGTACTTC
J gene: TRBJ2-1; D gene: TRBD1; V gene: TRBV5-1; CDR3 length: 15; clone size: .; CDR3 protein: CPSSYSEGAPNEQFF; CDR3 DNA: TGCCCCAGCAGCTATAGCGAGGGGGCCCCCAATGAGCAGTTCTTC
J gene: TRBJ2-1; D gene: .; V gene: TRBV7-8; CDR3 length: 16; clone size: .; CDR3 protein: CASSLEGRTNHNEQFF; CDR3 DNA: TGTGCCAGCAGCTTAGAAGGTAGGACCAACCACAATGAGCAGTTCTTC
J gene: TRBJ1-1; D gene: .; V gene: TRBV11-2; CDR3 length: 14; clone size: .; CDR3 protein: CASCKTHVGTEAFF; CDR3 DNA: TGTGCCAGCTGCAAGACCCACGTGGGGACTGAAGCTTTCTTT
J gene: TRBJ2-5; D gene: .; V gene: TRBV7-9; CDR3 length: 13; clone size: few; CDR3 protein: CASGLRGGETQYF; CDR3 DNA: TGTGCCAGCGGCTTACGAGGGGGAGAGACCCAGTACTTC
J gene: TRBJ2-6; D gene: .; V gene: TRBV6-1; CDR3 length: 16; clone size: few; CDR3 protein: CACSAEDCSGANVLTF; CDR3 DNA: TGTGCCTGCAGTGCCGAGGACTGCTCTGGGGCCAACGTCCTGACCTTC
J gene: TRBJ2-2; D gene: TRBD1; V gene: TRBV11-2; CDR3 length: 13; clone size: .; CDR3 protein: CASSLQGTGKPFF; CDR3 DNA: TGTGCCAGCAGTCTACAGGGGACCGGGAAGCCGTTTTTT
J gene: TRBJ1-1; D gene: TRBD1; V gene: TRBV20-1; CDR3 length: 13; clone size: .; CDR3 protein: CSARGQGDTEALF; CDR3 DNA: TGCAGTGCTAGGGGACAGGGGGACACTGAAGCTTTGTTT
J gene: TRBJ1-5; D gene: .; V gene: TRBV6-1; CDR3 length: 15; clone size: many; CDR3 protein: CASSNGRGLGQPQHF; CDR3 DNA: TGTGCCAGCAGTAACGGGCGGGGGCTCGGGCAGCCCCAGCATTTT
J gene: TRBJ2-1; D gene: .; V gene: TRBV30; CDR3 length: 14; clone size: few; CDR3 protein: CAWTLFGVYNEQFF; CDR3 DNA: TGTGCCTGGACCCTGTTCGGAGTCTACAATGAGCAGTTCTTC
J gene: TRBJ2-7; D gene: TRBD1; V gene: TRBV11-1; CDR3 length: 14; clone size: many; CDR3 protein: CASSLDRGPDEQYF; CDR3 DNA: TGTGCCAGCAGCTTGGACAGGGGGCCAGACGAGCAGTACTTC
J gene: TRBJ2-7; D gene: .; V gene: TRBV6-5; CDR3 length: 11; clone size: .; CDR3 protein: CVSRDIYEQYF; CDR3 DNA: TGTGTCAGCAGGGACATATACGAGCAGTACTTC
J gene: TRBJ2-3; D gene: TRBD2; V gene: TRBV5-8; CDR3 length: 18; clone size: few; CDR3 protein: CASSLGLGTSASEDTQYF; CDR3 DNA: TGTGCCAGCAGCTTGGGGTTGGGGACTAGCGCAAGTGAAGATACGCAGTATTTT
J gene: TRBJ1-1; D gene: .; V gene: TRBV12-3/TRBV12-4; CDR3 length: 14; clone size: .; CDR3 protein: CASSFAGGSTETFF; CDR3 DNA: .
J gene: TRBJ2-7; D gene: .; V gene: TRBV20-1; CDR3 length: 15; clone size: .; CDR3 protein: CNARVPAGTPYEQYF; CDR3 DNA: TGCAATGCTAGAGTCCCAGCGGGGACACCCTACGAGCAGTACTTC
J gene: TRBJ2-7; D gene: TRBD1; V gene: TRBV10-3; CDR3 length: 14; clone size: few; CDR3 protein: CAIRSDRDNYDQYF; CDR3 DNA: TGTGCCATCAGATCTGACAGGGATAACTACGATCAGTACTTT
J gene: TRBJ2-7; D gene: .; V gene: TRBV15; CDR3 length: 13; clone size: .; CDR3 protein: CATSRDPGSEQYF; CDR3 DNA: TGTGCCACCAGCAGAGATCCAGGGAGCGAGCAGTACTTC
J gene: TRBJ2-2; D gene: .; V gene: TRBV19; CDR3 length: 11; clone size: .; CDR3 protein: CASNIFGELFF; CDR3 DNA: TGTGCCAGTAATATATTCGGGGAGTTGTTTTTT
J gene: TRBJ1-3; D gene: .; V gene: TRBV13; CDR3 length: 16; clone size: medium-sized; CDR3 protein: CASSLKDRPSGNTIYF; CDR3 DNA: TGTGCCAGCAGCTTAAAGGACAGACCCTCTGGAAACACCATATATTTT
J gene: TRBJ1-2; D gene: .; V gene: TRBV20-1; CDR3 length: 17; clone size: few; CDR3 protein: CSARVDPPPETNYGYTF; CDR3 DNA: TGCAGTGCTAGAGTGGATCCGCCCCCGGAAACAAACTATGGCTACACCTTC
J gene: TRBJ1-5; D gene: TRBD1; V gene: TRBV12-3/TRBV12-4; CDR3 length: 16; clone size: few; CDR3 protein: CASSTAGTGSSQPQHF; CDR3 DNA: TGTGCCAGCAGTACCGCCGGGACAGGGAGCAGTCAGCCCCAGCATTTT
J gene: TRBJ2-5; D gene: .; V gene: TRBV29-1; CDR3 length: 14; clone size: .; CDR3 protein: CSVELIQGGETQYF; CDR3 DNA: TGCAGCGTTGAGCTCATTCAAGGGGGGGAGACCCAGTACTTC
J gene: TRBJ2-1; D gene: .; V gene: TRBV29-1; CDR3 length: 13; clone size: many; CDR3 protein: CSVEGGFGDEQFF; CDR3 DNA: TGCAGCGTTGAGGGAGGCTTTGGAGATGAGCAGTTCTTC
J gene: TRBJ2-7; D gene: TRBD2; V gene: TRBV11-2; CDR3 length: 12; clone size: .; CDR3 protein: CVISSGGAEQYF; CDR3 DNA: TGTGTCATCAGCTCCGGGGGGGCTGAGCAGTACTTC
J gene: TRBJ1-1; D gene: .; V gene: TRBV28; CDR3 length: 15; clone size: .; CDR3 protein: CASSLAGGRETEAFF; CDR3 DNA: TGTGCCAGCAGTTTGGCGGGGGGGAGGGAGACTGAAGCTTTCTTT
J gene: TRBJ2-1; D gene: TRBD2; V gene: TRBV5-5; CDR3 length: 20; clone size: .; CDR3 protein: CAGSLHGLAGGLWGLNEQFF; CDR3 DNA: TGTGCCGGCAGCTTGCATGGGCTAGCGGGAGGTCTATGGGGTCTGAATGAGCAGTTCTTC
J gene: TRBJ2-7; D gene: TRBD2; V gene: TRBV6-1; CDR3 length: 16; clone size: .; CDR3 protein: CVSGNGAGLHNYEQYF; CDR3 DNA: TGTGTCAGCGGGAATGGGGCAGGGCTCCATAACTACGAGCAGTATTTC